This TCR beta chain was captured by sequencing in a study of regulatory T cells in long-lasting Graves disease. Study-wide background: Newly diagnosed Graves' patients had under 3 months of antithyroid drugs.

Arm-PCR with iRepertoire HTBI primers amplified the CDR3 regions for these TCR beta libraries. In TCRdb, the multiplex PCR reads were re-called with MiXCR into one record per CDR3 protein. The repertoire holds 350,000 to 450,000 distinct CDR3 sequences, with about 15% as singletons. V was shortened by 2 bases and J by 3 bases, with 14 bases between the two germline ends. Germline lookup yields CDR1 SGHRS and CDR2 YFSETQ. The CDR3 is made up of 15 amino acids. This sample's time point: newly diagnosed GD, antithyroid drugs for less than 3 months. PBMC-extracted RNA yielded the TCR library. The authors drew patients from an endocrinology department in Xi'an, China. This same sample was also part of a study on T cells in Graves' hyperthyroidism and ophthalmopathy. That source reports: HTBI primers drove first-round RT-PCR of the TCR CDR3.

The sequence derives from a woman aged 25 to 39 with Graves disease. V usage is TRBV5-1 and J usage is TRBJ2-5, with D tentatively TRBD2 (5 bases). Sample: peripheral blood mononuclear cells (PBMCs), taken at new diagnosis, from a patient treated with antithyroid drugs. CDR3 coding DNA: TGCGCCAGCAGCTTCACGGGGTCCCCTGAAGAGACCCAGTACTTC. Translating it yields CASSFTGSPEETQYF.